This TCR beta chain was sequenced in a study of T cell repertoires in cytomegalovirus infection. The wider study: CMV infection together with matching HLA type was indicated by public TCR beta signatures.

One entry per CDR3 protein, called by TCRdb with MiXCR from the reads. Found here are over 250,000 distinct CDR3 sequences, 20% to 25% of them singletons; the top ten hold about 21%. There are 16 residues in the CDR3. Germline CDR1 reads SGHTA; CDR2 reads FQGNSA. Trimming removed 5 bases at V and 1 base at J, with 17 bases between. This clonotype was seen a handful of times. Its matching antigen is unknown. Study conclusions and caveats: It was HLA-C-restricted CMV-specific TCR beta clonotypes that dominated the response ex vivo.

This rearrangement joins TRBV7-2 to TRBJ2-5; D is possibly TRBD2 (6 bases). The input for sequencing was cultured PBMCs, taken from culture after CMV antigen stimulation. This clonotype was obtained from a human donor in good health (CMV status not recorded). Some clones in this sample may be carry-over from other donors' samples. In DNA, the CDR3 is TGTGCCAGCAGCCCCCAATTAGCGGCCCTCCAAGAGACCCAGTACTTC. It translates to CASSPQLAALQETQYF.